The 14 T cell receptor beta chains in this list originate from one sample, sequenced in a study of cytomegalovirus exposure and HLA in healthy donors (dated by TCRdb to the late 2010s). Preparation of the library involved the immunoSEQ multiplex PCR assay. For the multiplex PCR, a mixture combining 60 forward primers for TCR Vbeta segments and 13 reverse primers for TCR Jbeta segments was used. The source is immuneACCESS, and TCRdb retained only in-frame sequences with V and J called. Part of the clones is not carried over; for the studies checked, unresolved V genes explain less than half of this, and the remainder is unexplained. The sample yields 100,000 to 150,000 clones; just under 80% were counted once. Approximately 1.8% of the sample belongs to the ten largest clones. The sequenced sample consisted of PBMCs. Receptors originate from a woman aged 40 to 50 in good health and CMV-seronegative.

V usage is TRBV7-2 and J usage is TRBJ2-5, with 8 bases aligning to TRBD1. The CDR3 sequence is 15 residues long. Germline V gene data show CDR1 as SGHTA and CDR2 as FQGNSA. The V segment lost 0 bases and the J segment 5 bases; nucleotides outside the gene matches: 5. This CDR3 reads CASSLAGTGGETQYF. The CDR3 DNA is TGTGCCAGCAGCTTAGCGGGGACAGGAGGGGAGACCCAGTACTTC.

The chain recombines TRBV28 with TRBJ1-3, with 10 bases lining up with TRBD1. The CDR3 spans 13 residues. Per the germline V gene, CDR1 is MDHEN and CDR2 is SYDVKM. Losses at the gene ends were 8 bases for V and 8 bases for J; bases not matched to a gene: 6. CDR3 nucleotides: TGTGCCAGCCGCGACAGGGGGCGTGACACCATATATTTT. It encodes CASRDRGRDTIYF.

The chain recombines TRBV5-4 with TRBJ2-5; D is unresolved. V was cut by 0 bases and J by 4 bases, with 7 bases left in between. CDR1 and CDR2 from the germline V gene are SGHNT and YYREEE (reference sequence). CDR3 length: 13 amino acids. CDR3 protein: CASSLELSETQYF. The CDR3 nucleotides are TGTGCCAGCAGCTTGGAGCTGTCAGAGACCCAGTACTTC.

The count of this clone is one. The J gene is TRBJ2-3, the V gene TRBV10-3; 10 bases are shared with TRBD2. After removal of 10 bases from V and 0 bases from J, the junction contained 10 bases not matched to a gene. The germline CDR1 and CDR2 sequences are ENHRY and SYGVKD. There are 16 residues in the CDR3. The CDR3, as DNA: TGTGCCACGTCGGGTAGCGGGGGGTCTAGCACAGATACGCAGTATTTT. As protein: CATSGSGGSSTDTQYF.

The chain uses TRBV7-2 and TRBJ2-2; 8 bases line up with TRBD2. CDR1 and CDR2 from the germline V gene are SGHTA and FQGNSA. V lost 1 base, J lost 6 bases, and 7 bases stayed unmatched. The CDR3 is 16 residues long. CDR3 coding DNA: TGTGCCAGCAGCTTAGACGGGGGGGCGGTAGCCGGGGAGCTGTTTTTT. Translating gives CASSLDGGAVAGELFF.

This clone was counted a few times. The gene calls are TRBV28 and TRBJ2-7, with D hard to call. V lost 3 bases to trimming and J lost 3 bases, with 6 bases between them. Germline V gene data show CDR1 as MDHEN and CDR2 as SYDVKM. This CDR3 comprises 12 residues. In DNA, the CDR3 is TGTGCCAGCAGTTTCCAGAACTACGAGCAGTACTTC. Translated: CASSFQNYEQYF.

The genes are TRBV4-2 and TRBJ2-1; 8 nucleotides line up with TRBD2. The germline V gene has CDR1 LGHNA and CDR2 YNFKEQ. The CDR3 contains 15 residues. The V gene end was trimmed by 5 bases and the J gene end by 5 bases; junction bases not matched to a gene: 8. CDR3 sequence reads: CASSSPTSANNEQFF. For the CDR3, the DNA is TGTGCCAGCAGCTCCCCGACTAGCGCGAACAATGAGCAGTTCTTC.

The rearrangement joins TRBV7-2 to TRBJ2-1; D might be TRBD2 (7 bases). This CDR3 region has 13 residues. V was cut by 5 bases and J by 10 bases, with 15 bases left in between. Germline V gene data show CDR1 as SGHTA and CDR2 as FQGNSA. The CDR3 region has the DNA TGTGCCAGCAGCGCTGCGGGGGCTCAGGAGCAGTTCTTC. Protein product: CASSAAGAQEQFF. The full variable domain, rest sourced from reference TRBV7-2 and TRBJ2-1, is GAGVSQSPSNKVTEKGKDVELRCDPISGHTALYWYRQSLGQGLEFLIYFQGNSAPDKSGLPSDRFSAERTGGSVSTLTIQRTQQEDSAVYLCASSAAGAQEQFFGPGTRLTVL.

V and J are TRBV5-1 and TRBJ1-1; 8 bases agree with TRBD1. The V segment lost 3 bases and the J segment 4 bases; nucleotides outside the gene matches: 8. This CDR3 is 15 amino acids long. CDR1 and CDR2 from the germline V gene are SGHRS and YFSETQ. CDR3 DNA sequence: TGCGCCAGCAGCTGGACAGGGAGAGAGGGCACTGAAGCTTTCTTT. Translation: CASSWTGREGTEAFF.

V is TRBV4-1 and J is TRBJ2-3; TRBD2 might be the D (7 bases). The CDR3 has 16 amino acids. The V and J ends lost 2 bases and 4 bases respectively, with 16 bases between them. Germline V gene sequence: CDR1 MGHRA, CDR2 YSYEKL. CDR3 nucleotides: TGCGCCAGCAGCCAATCGGGGGGCGGATTGGCAGATACGCAGTATTTT. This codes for CASSQSGGGLADTQYF.

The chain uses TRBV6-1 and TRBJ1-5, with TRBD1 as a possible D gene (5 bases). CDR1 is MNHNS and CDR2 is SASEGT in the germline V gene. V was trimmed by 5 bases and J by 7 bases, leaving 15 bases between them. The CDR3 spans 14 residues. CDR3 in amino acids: CASSPGRSNQPQHF. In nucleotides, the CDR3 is TGTGCCAGCAGTCCAGGGAGGTCAAACCAGCCCCAGCATTTT.

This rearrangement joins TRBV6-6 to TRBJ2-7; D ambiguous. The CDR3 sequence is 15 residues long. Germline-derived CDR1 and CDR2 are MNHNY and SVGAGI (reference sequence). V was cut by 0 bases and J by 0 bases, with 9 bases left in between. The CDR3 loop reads CASSYSVQVSYEQYF. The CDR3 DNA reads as TGTGCCAGCAGTTACTCTGTCCAGGTCTCCTACGAGCAGTACTTC.

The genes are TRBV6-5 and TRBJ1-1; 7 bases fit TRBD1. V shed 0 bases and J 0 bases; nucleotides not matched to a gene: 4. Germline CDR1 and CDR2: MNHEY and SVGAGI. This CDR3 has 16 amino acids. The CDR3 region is CASSYSTGAVNTEAFF. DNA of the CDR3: TGTGCCAGCAGTTACTCCACAGGGGCGGTGAACACTGAAGCTTTCTTT.

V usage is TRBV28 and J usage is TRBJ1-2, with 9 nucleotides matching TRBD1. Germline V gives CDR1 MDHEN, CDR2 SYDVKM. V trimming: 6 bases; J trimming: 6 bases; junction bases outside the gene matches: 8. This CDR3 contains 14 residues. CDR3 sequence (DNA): TGTGCCAGCAGCACAGGGGGCAAAACCCATGGCTACACCTTC. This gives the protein CASSTGGKTHGYTF.